The clone carrying this T cell receptor (beta chain) was recorded only once. Per the original data handling: Researchers report that nucleated cell counts were estimated from reference gene primer amplification. Repertoires were generated with immunoSEQ multiplex PCR, while TCRdb's copy carries only in-frame clones and drops some. Clone size and V and J calls were adopted from that table, with D and trimming inferred from the DNA. The sample contains about 120,000 clones, 70% to 85% of which appear only once. The sample comes from a study of blood T cell repertoires in COVID-19. Study at large: Samples came from the United States, Italy and Spain, spanning acute and convalescent COVID-19. PBMCs, B-cell-depleted T cells, or T cells provided the cDNA or gDNA that made up the material.

Trimming cost V 5 bases and J 8 bases, with 9 bases left between them. This CDR3 has 11 amino acids. In germline, CDR1 is ENHRY, CDR2 SYGVKD. The source is a man aged 50-59 years with acute or convalescent COVID-19. The genes are TRBV10-3 and TRBJ1-2; D may be TRBD1 (6 bases). Input material: peripheral blood. The CDR3 reads CAISYRDGYTF. DNA for the CDR3: TGTGCCATCAGTTACAGGGACGGCTACACCTTC.